This entry is about one T cell receptor (beta chain). What it binds is not known. The source of the sample is a study of cytomegalovirus exposure and HLA in healthy donors. General observations from the study: Presence/absence analysis assumed near-uniform sequencing depth across donors.

Trimming took 4 bases from V and 5 from J; bases not matched to a gene: 8. The germline V gene has CDR1 SQVTM and CDR2 ANQGSEA. CDR3 length equals 14 residues. Primers included in the PCR were 60 Vbeta and 13 Jbeta primers. TCRdb keeps only in-frame clones here, not all; method: immunoSEQ multiplex PCR. This table has fewer than 200,000 clones, about 80% appearing once. The rearrangement uses TRBV29-1 and TRBJ2-7, with TRBD1 identical over 10 bases. This clonotype was obtained from a man aged 25-40 years in good health and CMV-seronegative. The sequencing sample was made of PBMCs. This chain's CDR3 is CSVAAGTGVDEQYF. The DNA for the CDR3 is TGCAGCGTTGCGGCTGGGACAGGGGTCGACGAGCAGTACTTC.